Reported below is one T cell receptor (beta chain). The record originates from a study of blood T cells in healthy people across ages. Total RNA, at least 5 micrograms per sample, was extracted from PBMCs. The authors ran a second PCR of roughly 7 to 11 cycles using a sample-barcoded 5' primer and a J-beta primer mix. TCRdb reanalysed the 5' RACE reads using MiXCR and keeps one entry per CDR3 protein. Of hundreds of thousands of distinct CDR3 sequences in the sample, 40% to 50% were seen once. The material sequenced was blood. The TCR was taken from a man aged 55 to 70 in good health.

CDR3 region: CASSASGGYANEQFF. The CDR3 DNA reads TGTGCCAGCAGCGCCTCGGGGGGGTATGCCAATGAGCAGTTCTTC. The genes are TRBV7-9 and TRBJ2-1, with TRBD2 matching 8 bases. Germline V gene data show CDR1 as SEHNR and CDR2 as FQNEAQ (reference sequence). Trimming took 5 bases from V and 6 from J; bases not matched to a gene: 9. CDR3 length: 15 residues.